In its sample, the clone carrying this T cell receptor (beta chain) was seen many times. Its antigen remains unidentified. CDR1 MDHEN and CDR2 SYDVKM come from the germline V gene. The CDR3 is made up of 16 amino acids. With 3 bases clipped from V and 2 bases from J, the junction kept 10 bases outside the gene matches. Amplified TCR beta CDR3 regions came from RNA transcripts. HTBI primers were employed in a first-round RT-PCR of the TCR CDR3. MiXCR, applied by TCRdb to the multiplex PCR reads, yields one record per CDR3 protein. The table lists some 500,000 distinct CDR3 sequences, more than 15% of them singletons. These data originate in a study of T cells in Graves' hyperthyroidism and ophthalmopathy. Whole-study results and caveats: With a median lead of approximately 6 months before onset, the model predicted ophthalmopathy.

J is TRBJ2-7 and V is TRBV28; TRBD2 matches at 7 bases. The clonotype comes from a woman aged 30 to 39 with Graves' ophthalmopathy. The sequencing sample was made of blood. The CDR3 reads CASSFPLADRTYEQYF. The CDR3 coding sequence is TGTGCCAGCAGTTTCCCGCTAGCGGATAGAACCTACGAGCAGTACTTC.